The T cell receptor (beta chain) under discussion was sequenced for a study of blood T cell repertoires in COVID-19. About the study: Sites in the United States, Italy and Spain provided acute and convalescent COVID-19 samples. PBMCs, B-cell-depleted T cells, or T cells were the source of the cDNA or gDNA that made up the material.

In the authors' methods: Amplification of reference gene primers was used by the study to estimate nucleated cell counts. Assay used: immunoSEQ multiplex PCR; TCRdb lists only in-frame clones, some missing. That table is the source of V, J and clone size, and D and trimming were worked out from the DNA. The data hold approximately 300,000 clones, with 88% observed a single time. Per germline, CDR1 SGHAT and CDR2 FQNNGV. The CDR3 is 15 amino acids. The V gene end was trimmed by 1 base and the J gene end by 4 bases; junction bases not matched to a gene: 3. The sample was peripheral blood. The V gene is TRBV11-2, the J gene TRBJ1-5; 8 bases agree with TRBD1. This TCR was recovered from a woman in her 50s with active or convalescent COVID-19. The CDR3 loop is CASSLAGGANQPQHF. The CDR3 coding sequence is TGTGCCAGCAGCTTAGCAGGGGGCGCGAATCAGCCCCAGCATTTT.